The 31 T cell receptor beta chains presented below share a single source sample, sequenced in a study of T-cell memory formation after mild COVID-19 listed by TCRdb under 2021. The method behind the library was 5' RACE. The instrument was an Illumina NovaSeq 6000. The public reads were run again by TCRdb, first through fastp at Q25 and then through MiXCR, and only productive beta chains were kept. All rows with the same CDR3 protein become a single entry with the most common DNA and genes. The sample includes around 250,000 distinct CDR3 sequences, with around a tenth observed a single time. In total, the top ten clones hold 22% of the sample. Sequenced sample: PBMCs or a T cell subset sorted from them (not recorded which). Source of these receptors: a man aged 18 to 29 who had mild COVID-19 (a few samples of this study predate the infection). The sample titles of this study are shuffled in the database, so cell type and time point are left out; the donor was told from shared clones.

V usage is TRBV29-1 and J usage is TRBJ2-5, with 8 bases that match TRBD2. With 4 bases clipped from V and 0 bases from J, the junction kept 4 bases outside the gene matches. The CDR3 totals 14 residues. Germline V lookup: CDR1 SQVTM, CDR2 ANQGSEA. In nucleotides, the CDR3 is TGCAGCGTTGTCGAGCGGGAGTACCAAGAGACCCAGTACTTC. It translates to CSVVEREYQETQYF.

The chain carries TRBV6-6 and TRBJ2-5, with 8 positions matching TRBD2. The CDR3 runs to 13 residues. Unmatched junction bases numbered 5, after V lost 6 bases and J lost 5 bases. Germline V CDR1 and CDR2: MNHNY, SVGAGI (reference sequence). Here the CDR3 DNA reads TGTGCCAGCAGCGGGGGGGCCGCCGAGACCCAGTACTTC. It is translated as CASSGGAAETQYF.

This chain joins TRBV6-2 or TRBV6-3 and TRBJ2-1, with 8 bases matching TRBD1. V lost 8 bases to trimming and J lost 0 bases; unmatched junction nucleotides: 0. The germline V gene has CDR1 MNHEY and CDR2 SVGEGT. CDR3 length equals 13 residues. CDR3 sequence reads: CASGTGSYNEQFF. CDR3 sequence (DNA): TGTGCCAGCGGGACAGGCTCCTACAATGAGCAGTTCTTC.

In its sample, this clonotype was seen a few times. J is TRBJ2-5 and V is TRBV7-2, with 7 bases identical to TRBD2. Germline CDR1 is SGHTA and CDR2 is FQGNSA. With V trimmed by 5 bases and J by 7 bases, 13 bases remained unmatched. CDR3 length equals 15 residues. This chain's CDR3 is CASSPRELALGTQYF. CDR3 sequence (DNA): TGTGCCAGCAGCCCCAGGGAACTAGCGTTGGGGACCCAGTACTTC.

This clonotype was seen repeatedly, ten times or more. The V gene is TRBV9, the J gene TRBJ2-3; D may be TRBD1 (5 bases). CDR3 size: 15 residues. Germline CDR1 SGDLS, CDR2 YYNGEE. V lost 4 bases and J lost 4, with 16 bases in between. CDR3 nucleotides: TGTGCCAGCAGCCCCCAGGGTAGAAGCCCAGATACGCAGTATTTT. Its protein is CASSPQGRSPDTQYF.

This clonotype was picked up a small number of times. The chain uses TRBV4-3 and TRBJ1-5; TRBD1 matches 7 bases. The CDR3 is 15 residues long. V gave up 1 base and J gave up 0 bases; unmatched junction bases: 0. The germline gives CDR1 LGHNA, CDR2 YSLEER. The CDR3 loop is CASSQGTGSNQPQHF. The CDR3 DNA reads as TGCGCCAGCAGCCAAGGGACAGGTAGCAATCAGCCCCAGCATTTT.

This clonotype was seen only a few times. The chain carries TRBV29-1 and TRBJ1-3; no clear D. V lost 6 bases, J lost 10 bases, and 19 bases lay in between. Per the germline V gene, CDR1 is SQVTM and CDR2 is ANQGSEA. This CDR3 is built from 13 residues. As DNA, the CDR3 is TGCAGCGTGAGATTACAGTGGGGTGGTACCATATATTTT. Translating it yields CSVRLQWGGTIYF. Drawing the rest from reference TRBV29-1 and TRBJ1-3, the complete variable domain is SAVISQKPSRDICQRGTSLTIQCQVDSQVTMMFWYRQQPGQSLTLIATANQGSEATYESGFVIDKFPISRPNLTFSTLTVSNMSPEDSSIYLCSVRLQWGGTIYFGEGSWLTVV.

This clonotype was counted a few times. The gene calls are TRBV25-1 and TRBJ1-2; D might be TRBD1 (6 bases). Germline-derived CDR1 and CDR2 are MGHDK and SYGVNS. The CDR3 consists of 11 residues. The V and J ends lost 4 bases and 7 bases respectively, with 7 bases between them. CDR3 protein: CASSVQGGYTF. The DNA for the CDR3 is TGTGCCAGCAGTGTACAGGGTGGCTACACCTTC.

There are many counts of this clonotype. The V and J genes are TRBV20-1 and TRBJ1-5; D gene unclear. Germline loops: CDR1 DFQATT, CDR2 SNEGSKA (reference sequence). The CDR3 is 13 amino acids. V was pared by 1 base and J by 0 bases, with 4 bases between. DNA for the CDR3: TGCAGTGCTAGAGGGAATAGCAATCAGCCCCAGCATTTT. It yields the protein CSARGNSNQPQHF.

This rearrangement joins TRBV2 to TRBJ2-1, with D possibly matching TRBD1 (5 bases). V lost 4 bases, J lost 5 bases, and 9 bases lay in between. This CDR3 comprises 13 residues. CDR1 and CDR2 (germline): SNHLY, FYNNEI. The CDR3 sequence: CASSGQGNNEQFF. In DNA form, the CDR3 reads TGTGCCAGCAGTGGCCAGGGAAACAATGAGCAGTTCTTC.

This chain connects TRBV5-6 to TRBJ1-4, with D unclear. Germline-derived CDR1 and CDR2 are SGHDT and YYEEEE. The CDR3 runs 13 residues. Deletions cut 0 bases from V and 6 bases from J, with 6 bases between. The chain's CDR3 is CASSLVGYEKLFF. The CDR3 DNA reads TGTGCCAGCAGCTTGGTGGGGTATGAAAAACTGTTTTTT.

The V and J genes are TRBV7-2 and TRBJ1-1, with 7 positions matching TRBD1. With V trimmed by 2 bases and J by 1 base, 7 bases remained unmatched. Germline-derived CDR1 and CDR2 are SGHTA and FQGNSA. The CDR3 covers 16 residues. The CDR3 region is CASSLNRGVGNTEAFF. CDR3 sequence (DNA): TGTGCCAGCAGCTTAAACAGGGGCGTGGGGAACACTGAAGCTTTCTTT.

This sequence joins TRBV5-6 and TRBJ2-6; perhaps TRBD2 as D (7 bases). V was pared by 7 bases and J by 3 bases, with 23 bases between. From germline, CDR1 is SGHDT and CDR2 YYEEEE. The CDR3 runs 18 residues. The CDR3 sequence: CASLTGGGGFYGANVLTF. CDR3 in DNA: TGTGCCAGCCTCACTGGGGGGGGGGGCTTTTATGGGGCCAACGTCCTGACTTTC. Variable domain in full (rest from reference TRBV5-6 and TRBJ2-6): DAGVTQSPTHLIKTRGQQVTLRCSPKSGHDTVSWYQQALGQGPQFIFQYYEEEERQRGNFPDRFSGHQFPNYSSELNVNALLLGDSALYLCASLTGGGGFYGANVLTFGAGSRLTVL.

The chain links TRBV12-3 or TRBV12-4 to TRBJ1-2; 11 bases fit TRBD1. CDR3 size: 15 residues. Germline trimming cut 1 base from V and 4 bases from J; bases unmatched to any gene: 2. The CDR3 DNA is TGTGCCAGCAGTTTAGGGACAGGGGGCGGCTATGGCTACACCTTC. Translated: CASSLGTGGGYGYTF.

A few counts support this clonotype. The genes are TRBV5-1 and TRBJ2-7, with a weak D call TRBD2 (5 bases). This CDR3 has 15 residues. Germline V CDR1 and CDR2: SGHRS, YFSETQ. V was pared by 4 bases and J by 2 bases, with 16 bases between. The DNA for the CDR3 is TGCGCCAGCAGCCGGTCGGGGTATCACGCCTACGAGCAGTACTTC. It specifies CASSRSGYHAYEQYF.

The chain uses TRBV27 and TRBJ2-7; D unresolved. Germline CDR1 and CDR2: MNHEY and SMNVEV (reference sequence). The length of the CDR3 is 16 residues. The V end was cut by 6 bases, the J end by 2 bases, with 20 bases between. The CDR3: CASRRHWAELPYEQYV. CDR3 nucleotides: TGTGCCAGCAGAAGGCACTGGGCAGAGTTACCCTACGAGCAGTACGTC.

V is TRBV7-6 and J is TRBJ2-2, with 8 bases matching TRBD1. V was pared by 6 bases and J by 3 bases, with 6 bases of the junction left unmatched. Germline CDR1 is SGHVS and CDR2 is FNYEAQ. The CDR3 contains 15 residues. CDR3 sequence reads: CASRSGQGYTGELFF. Written as DNA, the CDR3 is TGTGCCAGCAGATCCGGACAGGGCTACACCGGGGAGCTGTTTTTT.

There are a few counts of this clonotype. The rearrangement uses TRBV4-1 and TRBJ1-1, with D perhaps matching TRBD1 (5 bases). The CDR3 sequence is 14 residues long. Between the trimmed V and J ends, which lost 0 bases and 9 bases, there was a span of 14 bases. Germline-derived CDR1 and CDR2 are MGHRA and YSYEKL. CDR3 loop: CASSQEGAFSQAFF. The CDR3 DNA is TGCGCCAGCAGCCAAGAAGGGGCATTCTCTCAAGCTTTCTTT.

This clonotype occurred a few times. This sequence joins TRBV5-1 and TRBJ2-1; the match to TRBD1 covers 7 bases. After removal of 2 bases from V and 6 bases from J, the junction contained 8 bases not matched to a gene. CDR1 is SGHRS and CDR2 is YFSETQ in the germline V gene. The CDR3 spans 15 residues. The CDR3 reads CASSFGRGTPNEQFF. In nucleotides, the CDR3 is TGCGCCAGCAGCTTTGGCAGGGGGACGCCCAATGAGCAGTTCTTC.

In this sample, this clonotype turned up a few times. J is TRBJ2-1 and V is TRBV9; no clear D. The germline gives CDR1 SGDLS, CDR2 YYNGEE. V lost 0 bases to trimming and J lost 0 bases, with 10 bases between them. The CDR3 is 16 amino acids. CDR3 bases: TGTGCCAGCAGCGTAGCTGTGCGTAGCTCCTACAATGAGCAGTTCTTC. Its translation is CASSVAVRSSYNEQFF.

This clonotype has ten or more counts. The J gene is TRBJ2-1, the V gene TRBV29-1, with no clear D. V lost 3 bases to trimming and J lost 7 bases, with 10 bases between them. The germline CDR1 and CDR2 sequences are SQVTM and ANQGSEA. The CDR3 length is 12 residues. The CDR3: CSVDQDWNEQFF. CDR3 bases: TGCAGCGTTGACCAAGACTGGAATGAGCAGTTCTTC.

The gene calls are TRBV6-2 or TRBV6-3 and TRBJ2-1; unclear D gene. Germline assignment: CDR1 MNHEY and CDR2 SVGEGT. The CDR3 is made up of 13 amino acids. Trimming stripped 2 bases from V and 8 bases from J, with 10 bases between. CDR3 sequence reads: CASSYREIDEQFF. CDR3 DNA sequence: TGTGCCAGCAGTTACAGGGAAATCGATGAGCAGTTCTTC.

The chain uses TRBV5-1 and TRBJ1-4, with D unclear. The CDR3 has 12 residues. Germline CDR1 reads SGHRS; CDR2 reads YFSETQ. Deletions cut 4 bases from V and 8 bases from J, with 9 bases between. The DNA for the CDR3 is TGCGCCAGCAGCCACGAACCCGAAAAACTGTTTTTT. The encoded protein is CASSHEPEKLFF. The entire variable domain, with the rest obtained from reference TRBV5-1 and TRBJ1-4, is as follows: KAGVTQTPRYLIKTRGQQVTLSCSPISGHRSVSWYQQTPGQGLQFLFEYFSETQRNKGNFPGRFSGRQFSNSRSEMNVSTLELGDSALYLCASSHEPEKLFFGSGTQLSVL.

A few counts support this clonotype. V is TRBV2 and J is TRBJ2-2; perhaps D is TRBD1 or TRBD2 (5 bases each). V lost 3 bases, J lost 7 bases, and 12 bases lay in between. The CDR3 totals 14 residues. CDR1 and CDR2 (germline): SNHLY, FYNNEI. The CDR3 DNA reads as TGTGCCAGCAGTGACGAGGGGAGTTTCGGGGAGCTGTTTTTT. Translation gives CASSDEGSFGELFF.

This clonotype has at least ten counts. The chain is built from TRBV5-1 and TRBJ2-7; 8 bases agree with TRBD1. V lost 4 bases and J lost 3; bases outside the gene matches: 9. The CDR3 is 15 residues long. Germline lookup yields CDR1 SGHRS and CDR2 YFSETQ. The chain's CDR3 is CASSTGQGGGYEQYF. The CDR3 nucleotides read TGCGCCAGCAGCACCGGACAGGGCGGTGGCTACGAGCAGTACTTC. The whole variable domain, filled in from reference TRBV5-1 and TRBJ2-7, reads KAGVTQTPRYLIKTRGQQVTLSCSPISGHRSVSWYQQTPGQGLQFLFEYFSETQRNKGNFPGRFSGRQFSNSRSEMNVSTLELGDSALYLCASSTGQGGGYEQYFGPGTRLTVT.

The V and J genes are TRBV6-1 and TRBJ2-1; D possibly corresponds to TRBD2 (6 bases). CDR3 length equals 12 residues. Germline V gives CDR1 MNHNS, CDR2 SASEGT. Trimming removed 0 bases from V and 12 bases from J, with 9 bases in between. For the CDR3, the DNA is TGTGCCAGCAGTGAAGCGGGGACTTTGCAGTTCTTC. It yields the protein CASSEAGTLQFF.

The chain combines TRBV15 with TRBJ2-1; 10 nucleotides match TRBD2. The CDR3 is 17 amino acids. The ends lost 0 bases at V and 3 bases at J; junction bases unmatched: 5. In germline, CDR1 is LNHNV, CDR2 YYDKDF (reference sequence). In nucleotides, the CDR3 is TGTGCCACCAGCAGAGAACAGCGGGGGGGATTCTACAATGAGCAGTTCTTC. This gives the protein CATSREQRGGFYNEQFF.

This clonotype was seen a few times. The chain combines TRBV5-1 with TRBJ2-7; 7 nucleotides agree with TRBD2. The germline V gene has CDR1 SGHRS and CDR2 YFSETQ. CDR3 length: 15 amino acids. With 1 base clipped from V and 0 bases from J, the junction kept 4 bases outside the gene matches. The CDR3 region has the DNA TGCGCCAGCAGCTTGACGGGGGGAGACTCCTACGAGCAGTACTTC. It codes for CASSLTGGDSYEQYF.

This clonotype occurred a few times. The chain uses TRBV12-3 or TRBV12-4 and TRBJ2-1; D call uncertain. V dropped 7 bases and J dropped 7 bases, with 14 bases sitting between them. The CDR3 has 13 residues. The CDR3 is CASTFGRANEQFF. The DNA of the CDR3 is TGTGCCAGCACCTTTGGCAGAGCGAATGAGCAGTTCTTC.

The chain couples TRBV12-5 to TRBJ2-1; D is possibly TRBD1 (6 bases). Trimming stripped 1 base from V and 6 bases from J, with 13 bases between. The length of the CDR3 is 15 residues. CDR1 and CDR2 from the germline V gene are LGHNT and FRNRAP. The CDR3 bases are TGTGCTAGTGGTTTGGGAGGGGTAGGGGGCAATGAGCAGTTCTTC. Its translation: CASGLGGVGGNEQFF.

The genes are TRBV6-1 and TRBJ2-6, with no clear D. V was clipped by 4 bases and J by 4 bases, with 11 bases between them. The CDR3 is 15 residues long. Germline CDR1 MNHNS, CDR2 SASEGT. The CDR3 coding sequence is TGTGCCAGCAGTGTAAGGCAATCCGGGGCCAACGTCCTGACTTTC. Translated, it gives CASSVRQSGANVLTF.